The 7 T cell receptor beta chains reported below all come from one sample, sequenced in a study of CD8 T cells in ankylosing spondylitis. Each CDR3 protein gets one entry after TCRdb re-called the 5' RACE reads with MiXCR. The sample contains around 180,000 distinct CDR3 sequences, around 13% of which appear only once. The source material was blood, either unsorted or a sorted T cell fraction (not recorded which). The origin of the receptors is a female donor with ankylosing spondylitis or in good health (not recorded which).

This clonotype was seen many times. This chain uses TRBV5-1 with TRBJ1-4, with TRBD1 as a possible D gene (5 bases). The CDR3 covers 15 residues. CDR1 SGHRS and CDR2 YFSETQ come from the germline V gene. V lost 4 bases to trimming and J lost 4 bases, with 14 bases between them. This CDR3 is CASSAAGMLNEKLFF. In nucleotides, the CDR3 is TGCGCCAGCAGCGCAGCAGGGATGCTTAATGAAAAACTGTTTTTT.

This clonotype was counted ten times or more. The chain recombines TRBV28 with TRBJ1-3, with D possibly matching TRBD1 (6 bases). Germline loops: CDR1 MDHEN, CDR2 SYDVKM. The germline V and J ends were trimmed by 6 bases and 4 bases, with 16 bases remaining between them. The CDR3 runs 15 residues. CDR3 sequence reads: CASSKQGIHGNTIYF. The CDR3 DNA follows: TGTGCCAGCAGCAAACAGGGTATTCACGGAAACACCATATATTTT.

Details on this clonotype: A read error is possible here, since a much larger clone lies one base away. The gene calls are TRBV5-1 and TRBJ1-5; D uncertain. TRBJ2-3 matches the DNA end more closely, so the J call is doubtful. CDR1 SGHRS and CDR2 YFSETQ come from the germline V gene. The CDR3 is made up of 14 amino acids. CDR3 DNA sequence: TGCGCCAGCAGCTTAATCAGGAGCAATCAGCCCCAGTATTTT. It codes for CASSLIRSNQPQYF.

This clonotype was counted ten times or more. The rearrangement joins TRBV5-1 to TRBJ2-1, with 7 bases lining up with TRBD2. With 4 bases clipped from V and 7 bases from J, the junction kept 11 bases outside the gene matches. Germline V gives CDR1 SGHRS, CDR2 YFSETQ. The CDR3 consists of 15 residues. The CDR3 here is CASSRYGGFGNEQFF. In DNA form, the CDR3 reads TGCGCCAGCAGCCGATACGGGGGGTTTGGAAATGAGCAGTTCTTC.

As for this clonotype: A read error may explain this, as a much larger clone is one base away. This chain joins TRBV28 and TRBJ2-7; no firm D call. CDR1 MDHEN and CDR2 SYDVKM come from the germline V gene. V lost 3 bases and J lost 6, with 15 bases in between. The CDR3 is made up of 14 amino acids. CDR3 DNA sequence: TGTGCCAGCAGTTTGCCGTTAACTTTCTGCGAGCAGTACTTC. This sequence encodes CASSLPLTFCEQYF.

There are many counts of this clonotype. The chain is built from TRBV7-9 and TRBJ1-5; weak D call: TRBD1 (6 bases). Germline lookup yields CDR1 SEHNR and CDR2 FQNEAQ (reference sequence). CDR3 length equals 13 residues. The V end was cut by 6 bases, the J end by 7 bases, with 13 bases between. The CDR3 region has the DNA TGTGCCAGCAGTCCTGCACAGGGACAGCCCCAGCATTTT. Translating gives CASSPAQGQPQHF. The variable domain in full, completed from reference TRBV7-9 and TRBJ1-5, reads DTGVSQNPRHKITKRGQNVTFRCDPISEHNRLYWYRQTLGQGPEFLTYFQNEAQLEKSRLLSDRFSAERPKGSFSTLEIQRTEQGDSAMYLCASSPAQGQPQHFGDGTRLSIL.

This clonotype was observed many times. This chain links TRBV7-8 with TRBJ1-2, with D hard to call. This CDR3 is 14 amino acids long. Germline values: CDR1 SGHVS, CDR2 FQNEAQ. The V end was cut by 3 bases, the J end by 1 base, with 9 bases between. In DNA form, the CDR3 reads TGTGCCAGCAGCTTTCACGGCGATAACTATGGCTACACCTTC. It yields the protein CASSFHGDNYGYTF. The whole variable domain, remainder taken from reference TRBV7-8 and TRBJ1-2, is GAGVSQSPRYKVAKRGQDVALRCDPISGHVSLFWYQQALGQGPEFLTYFQNEAQLDKSGLPSDRFFAERPEGSVSTLKIQRTQQEDSAVYLCASSFHGDNYGYTFGSGTRLTVV.